The present TCR beta chain was sequenced within a study of cytotoxic CD8 clonotypes in ibrutinib-treated CLL. Germline V CDR1 and CDR2: SGHRS, YFSETQ. V was shortened by 0 bases and J by 1 base, with 10 bases between the two germline ends. The CDR3 extends over 15 amino acids. Findings and caveats of the study: Private clonotypes, not public ones, expanded at ibrutinib response.

Sequencing used immunoSEQ multiplex PCR; TCRdb keeps in-frame clones, though not all of them. The sample lists roughly 250,000 clones, 60% to 75% occurring once. In this sample, this clone turned up a few times. Its antigen is unidentified. V and J are TRBV5-1 and TRBJ1-2; D gene ambiguous. The receptor's source is a human donor with chronic lymphocytic leukemia. The sample here was PBMCs, taken after 24 months of ibrutinib treatment. The CDR3: CASSLGSGHNYGYTF. Written as DNA, the CDR3 is TGCGCCAGCAGCTTGGGATCAGGCCATAACTATGGCTACACCTTC.